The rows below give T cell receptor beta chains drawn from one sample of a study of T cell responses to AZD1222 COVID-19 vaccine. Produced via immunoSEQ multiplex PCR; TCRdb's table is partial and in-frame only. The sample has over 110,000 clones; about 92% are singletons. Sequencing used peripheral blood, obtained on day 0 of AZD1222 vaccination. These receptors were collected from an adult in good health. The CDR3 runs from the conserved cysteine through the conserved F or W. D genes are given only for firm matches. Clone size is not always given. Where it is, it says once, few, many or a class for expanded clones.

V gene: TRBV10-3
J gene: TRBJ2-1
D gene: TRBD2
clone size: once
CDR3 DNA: TGTGCCATCAGTGAGAGGAAAGCGGGACCGACCTTCAATGAGCAGTTCTTC
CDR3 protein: CAISERKAGPTFNEQFF

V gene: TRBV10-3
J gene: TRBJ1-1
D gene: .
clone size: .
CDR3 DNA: TGTGCCATCAGTGACCGACAGACTAACACTGAAGCTTTCTTT
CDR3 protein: CAISDRQTNTEAFF

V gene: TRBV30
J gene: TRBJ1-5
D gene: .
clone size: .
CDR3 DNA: TGTGCCTGGACAGAGTATAGCAATCAGCCCCAGCATTTT
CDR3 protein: CAWTEYSNQPQHF

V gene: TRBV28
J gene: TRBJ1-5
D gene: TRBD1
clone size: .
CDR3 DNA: TGTGCCAGCAGTTTAAAGACAGGGGGGATTCGAGAGCCCCAGCATTTT
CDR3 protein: CASSLKTGGIREPQHF

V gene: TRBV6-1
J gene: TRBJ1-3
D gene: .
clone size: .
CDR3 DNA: TGTGCCAGCAGTGAAGGGTGGGATGGAAACACCATATATTTT
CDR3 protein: CASSEGWDGNTIYF

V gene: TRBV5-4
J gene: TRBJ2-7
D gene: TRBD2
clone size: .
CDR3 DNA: TGTGCCAGCAGCTTGGATAGCGGGAGTTCCTACGAGCAGTACTTC
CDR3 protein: CASSLDSGSSYEQYF

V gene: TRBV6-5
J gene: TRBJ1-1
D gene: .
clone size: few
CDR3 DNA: TGTGCCAGCAGTTACCGAACGAACACTGAAGCTTTCTTT
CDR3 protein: CASSYRTNTEAFF

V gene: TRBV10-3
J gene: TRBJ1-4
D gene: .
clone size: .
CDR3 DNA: TGTGCCATCAGTGAGTCCTTTATTAGGGCTCCAACTAATGAAAAACTGTTTTTT
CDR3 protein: CAISESFIRAPTNEKLFF

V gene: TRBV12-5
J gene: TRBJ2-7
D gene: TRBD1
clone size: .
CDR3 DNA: TGTGCTAGCGGGGGAGGACAGGGGTTCTCCTACGAGCAGTACTTC
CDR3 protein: CASGGGQGFSYEQYF

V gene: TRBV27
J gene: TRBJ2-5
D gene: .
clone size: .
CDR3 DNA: TGTGCCAGCAGTTTGATTGGGCTGAGACAAGAGACCCAGTACTTC
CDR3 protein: CASSLIGLRQETQYF

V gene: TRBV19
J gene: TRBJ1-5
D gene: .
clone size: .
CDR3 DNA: TGTGCCAGTAGACCGGCAGGGTATCAGCCCCAGCATTTT
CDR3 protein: CASRPAGYQPQHF

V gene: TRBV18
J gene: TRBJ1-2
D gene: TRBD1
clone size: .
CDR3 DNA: TGTGCCAGCTCGCTTGGGACAGAGGATGGCTACACCTTC
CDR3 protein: CASSLGTEDGYTF

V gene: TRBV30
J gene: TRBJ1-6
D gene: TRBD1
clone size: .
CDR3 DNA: TGTGCCTGGAGTGTACCCGGGACAGGGAGGTCACCCCTCCACTTT
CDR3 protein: CAWSVPGTGRSPLHF

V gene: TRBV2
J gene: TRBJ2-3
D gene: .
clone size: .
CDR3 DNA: TGTGCCAGCAGTGGCGCGGGGAGGGATACGCAGTATTTT
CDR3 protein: CASSGAGRDTQYF

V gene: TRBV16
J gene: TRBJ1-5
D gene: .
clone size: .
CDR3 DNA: TGTGCCAGCAGCACATTGACGTCAGGTCAGCCCCAGCATTTT
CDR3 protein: CASSTLTSGQPQHF

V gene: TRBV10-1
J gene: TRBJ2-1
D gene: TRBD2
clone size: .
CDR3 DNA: TGCGCCAGCAGTGACCCTCCTGGGGGGGATGAGCAGTTCTTC
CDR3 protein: CASSDPPGGDEQFF

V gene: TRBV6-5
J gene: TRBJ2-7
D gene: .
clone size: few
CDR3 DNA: TGTGCCAGCCTGAATCTCGAGCAGTACTTC
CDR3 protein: CASLNLEQYF

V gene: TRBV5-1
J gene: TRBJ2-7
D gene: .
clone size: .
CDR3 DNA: TGCGCCAGCAGCTTGAGCGGCGTGGGGTACGAGCAGTACTTC
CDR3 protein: CASSLSGVGYEQYF

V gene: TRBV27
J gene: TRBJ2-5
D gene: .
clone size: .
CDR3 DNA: TGTGCCAGCAAACCCCTTGGACCTATACAAGGGACCCAGTACTTC
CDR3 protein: CASKPLGPIQGTQYF

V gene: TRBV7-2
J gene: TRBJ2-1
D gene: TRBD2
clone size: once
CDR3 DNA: TGTGCCAGCAGCCCGAGCGGGGGCTCCTACAATGAGCAGTTCTTC
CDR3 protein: CASSPSGGSYNEQFF

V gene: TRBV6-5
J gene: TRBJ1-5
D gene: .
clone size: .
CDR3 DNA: TGTGCCAGCTTTCCCCCTGCCGCGGGGGGGCCCCAGCATTTT
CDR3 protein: CASFPPAAGGPQHF

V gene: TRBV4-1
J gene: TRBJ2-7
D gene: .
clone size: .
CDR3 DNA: TGCGCCAGCAGCCCGCCCCAGGGGAGCTACGAGCAGTACTTC
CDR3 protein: CASSPPQGSYEQYF

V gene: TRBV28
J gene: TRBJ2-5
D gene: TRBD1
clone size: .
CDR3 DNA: TGTGCCAGCAGTTTAGGGACCCCCGGGACAGCTCTCCGAGAGACCCAGTACTTC
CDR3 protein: CASSLGTPGTALRETQYF

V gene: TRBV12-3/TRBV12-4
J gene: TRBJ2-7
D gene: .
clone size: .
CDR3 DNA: TGTGCCAGCAGTTTCTCGGGGTTTGACGAGCAGTACTTC
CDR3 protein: CASSFSGFDEQYF

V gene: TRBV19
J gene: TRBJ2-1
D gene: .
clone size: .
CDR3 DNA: TGTGCCAGTAGCGACCGGGACACTCCTCGGTTCTTC
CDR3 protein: CASSDRDTPRFF

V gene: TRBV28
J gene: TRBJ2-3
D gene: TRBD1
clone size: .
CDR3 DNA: TGTGCCAGCCTTCCCGCCTCGGACAGGGGGTCAGGTACGCAGTATTTT
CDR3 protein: CASLPASDRGSGTQYF

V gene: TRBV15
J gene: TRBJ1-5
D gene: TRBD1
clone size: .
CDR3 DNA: TGTGCCACCAGCAGAGACAGACAGGGGGCTAGTAATCAGCCCCAGCATTTT
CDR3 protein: CATSRDRQGASNQPQHF

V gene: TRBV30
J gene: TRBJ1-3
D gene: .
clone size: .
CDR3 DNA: TGTGCCTGGAGTAAGAACCTGTCTGGAAACACCATATATTTT
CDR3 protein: CAWSKNLSGNTIYF

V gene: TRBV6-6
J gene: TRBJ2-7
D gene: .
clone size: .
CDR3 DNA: TGTGCCAGCAGCCCTGTGGGGGCCCCCTACGAGCAGTACTTC
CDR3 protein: CASSPVGAPYEQYF

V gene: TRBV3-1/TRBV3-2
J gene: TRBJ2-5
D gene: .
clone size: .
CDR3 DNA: TGTGCCAGCAGCCAAGATCGGGTGGGAGCACAAGAGACCCAGTACTTC
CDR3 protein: CASSQDRVGAQETQYF

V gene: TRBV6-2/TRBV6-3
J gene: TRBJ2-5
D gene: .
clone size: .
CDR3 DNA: TGTGCCAGCAGTTACGATGTGGAGACCCAGTACTTC
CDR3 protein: CASSYDVETQYF

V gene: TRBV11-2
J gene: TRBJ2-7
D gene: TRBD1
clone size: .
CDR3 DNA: TGTGCCAGCAGCCGACAGACAGGGGGTAGGGACGAGCAGTACTTC
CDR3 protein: CASSRQTGGRDEQYF

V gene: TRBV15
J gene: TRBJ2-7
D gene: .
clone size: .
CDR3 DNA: TGTGCCACCAGCAGAGATTCCGCCTACGAGCAGTACTTC
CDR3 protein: CATSRDSAYEQYF